The entry that follows covers one T cell receptor beta chain sequence. This clone came up a few times. Its antigen specificity is not known. No qualities accompany the bases; no much larger clone lies one base away. TCRbeta CDR3 regions were amplified from genomic DNA by means of the immunoSEQ Assay, a bias-controlled multiplex PCR. The original methods were these. Within the assay, amplification of reference gene primers was used to estimate how many nucleated cells each sample contained. To quantify the absolute abundance of each unique TCRbeta CDR3 rearrangement, sequence reads were collapsed and filtered. For each sample, productive Simpson clonality was calculated by taking the square root of Simpson's diversity index across productive rearrangements. What TCRdb holds here is the immuneACCESS table cut down to in-frame rearrangements. Part of the clones is not present; checked against another copy, under half of the missing clones reflect an unresolved V gene, and the others are unexplained. D and trimming come from the DNA, and the V and J calls and clone size come from that table. Present in this sample are roughly 250,000 clones, about 87% of which were seen just once. Approximately 1.2% of the sample is in the top ten clones.

This entry belongs to a study of blood T cell repertoires in COVID-19 (dated by TCRdb to between 2020 and 2021). About the full investigation: The collaborator samples originated in the United States, Italy and Spain and spanned the acute and convalescent phases of COVID-19. The prospective study material was composed of cDNA or gDNA derived from T cells, B-cell-depleted T cells, or PBMCs. The dataset comprised deeply sampled blood TCRbeta repertoires from subjects exposed to, actively infected with, or recovered from COVID-19. The repertoires were released in a freely available public database meant as a resource for research on the immune response to SARS-CoV-2. The samples were drawn from two sources: the first 160 participants of the ongoing ImmuneRACE study, and fewer than 1,500 subjects contributed by 6 global collaborators. The sample metadata nearly always contained a de-identified subject ID, COVID-19 status, age in years and sex. Where available, HLA class I and class II types were taken from metadata supplied by the sample provider and were not determined by assay-based typing. Overall study outcomes, separate from this receptor: The quantity of clinical and demographic metadata differed by source and by participant and was supplied without curation.

In the prospective study, participants were roughly 18 to 89 years old, resided in under 30 geographic areas of the United States, and were enrolled through a virtual design. In the prospective study, participants were assigned to cohorts based on the clinical history participants reported in a screening survey and a study questionnaire. In the prospective study, whole blood, serum and a nasopharyngeal or oropharyngeal swab were collected from each participant by mobile phlebotomists. Prospective study participants could optionally give additional blood draws and questionnaires over an approximately two-month period. Before DNA extraction, prospective study blood samples were shipped either frozen or at room temperature. The germline ends are 13 bases apart after V is trimmed by 5 bases and J by 3 bases. CDR1 MDHEN and CDR2 SYDVKM are derived from the germline V gene. From the cysteine through the phenylalanine, the CDR3 covers 15 amino acids. Only CDR3 DNA remains: 45 bases, in frame from the first base.

The clonotype was recovered from a middle-aged woman with acute COVID-19. The chain links TRBV28 with TRBJ1-4, with no confidently assigned D gene. Sequencing input: PBMCs or T cells enriched from blood (not recorded which). The CDR3 protein sequence reads: CASSVYGVANEKLFF. The sequenced DNA: TGTGCCAGCAGTGTATACGGGGTGGCTAATGAAAAACTGTTTTTT.